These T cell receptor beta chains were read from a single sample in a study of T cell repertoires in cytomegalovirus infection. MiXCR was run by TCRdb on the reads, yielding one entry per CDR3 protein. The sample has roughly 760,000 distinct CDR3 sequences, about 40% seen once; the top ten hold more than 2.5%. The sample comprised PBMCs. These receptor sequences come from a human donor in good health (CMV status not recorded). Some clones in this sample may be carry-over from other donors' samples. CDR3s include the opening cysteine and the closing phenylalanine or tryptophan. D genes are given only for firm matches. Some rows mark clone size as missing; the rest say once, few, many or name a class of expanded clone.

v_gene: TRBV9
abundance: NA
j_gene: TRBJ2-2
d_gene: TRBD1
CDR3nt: TGTGCCAGCAGCCCCCGGGACAGCACGAACACCGGGGAGCTGTTTTTT
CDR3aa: CASSPRDSTNTGELFF

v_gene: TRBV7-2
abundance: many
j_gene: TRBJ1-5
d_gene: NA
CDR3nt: TGTGCCAGCAGCGAAGGGGTTCAGAAAAATCAGCCCCAGCATTTT
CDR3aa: CASSEGVQKNQPQHF

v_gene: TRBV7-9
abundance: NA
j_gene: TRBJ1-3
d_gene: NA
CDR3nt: TGTGCCAGCAGTGGAATTCCCGGAAACACCATATATTTT
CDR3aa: CASSGIPGNTIYF

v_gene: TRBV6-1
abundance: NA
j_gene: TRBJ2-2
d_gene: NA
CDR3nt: TGTGCCAGCAGTAGGGACCTCGCGAACACCGGGGAGCTGTTTTTT
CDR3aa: CASSRDLANTGELFF

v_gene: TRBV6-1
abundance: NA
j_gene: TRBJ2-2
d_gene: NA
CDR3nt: TGTGCCAGCAGTGACCCGACATCCCGGCGCCTAAACACCGGGGAGCTGTTTTTT
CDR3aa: CASSDPTSRRLNTGELFF

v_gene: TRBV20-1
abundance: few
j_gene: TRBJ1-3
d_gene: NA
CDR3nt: TGCAGTGCTAGAGACGGATTCTCTGGAAACACCATATATTTT
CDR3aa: CSARDGFSGNTIYF

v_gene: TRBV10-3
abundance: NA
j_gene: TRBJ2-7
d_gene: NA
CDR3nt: TGTGCCATCAGTAAATCAGAAACCTACGAGCAGTACTTC
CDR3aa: CAISKSETYEQYF

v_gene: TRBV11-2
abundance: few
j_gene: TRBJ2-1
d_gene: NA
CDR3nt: TGTGCCAGCAGCTTAGGTTATACCAATGAGCAGTTCTTC
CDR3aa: CASSLGYTNEQFF

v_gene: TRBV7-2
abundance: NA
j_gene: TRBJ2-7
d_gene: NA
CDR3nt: TGTGCCAGCAGCTTAGCCTCCGGACAGATTACCTACGAGCAGTACTTC
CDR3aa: CASSLASGQITYEQYF

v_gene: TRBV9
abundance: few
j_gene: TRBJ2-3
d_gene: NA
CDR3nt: TGTGCCAGCAGCGTAGAAGGAGGCTACACAGATACGCAGTATTTT
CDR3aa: CASSVEGGYTDTQYF

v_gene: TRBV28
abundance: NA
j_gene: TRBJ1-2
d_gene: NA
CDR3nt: TGTGCCAGCAGTTTTGGCGGGGTGTCCCCTAACTATGGCTACACCTTC
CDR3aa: CASSFGGVSPNYGYTF

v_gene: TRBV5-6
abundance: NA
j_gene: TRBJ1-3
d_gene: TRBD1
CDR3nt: TGTGCCAGCAGCTTCGAGGGGGCAGGTGGAAACACCATATATTTT
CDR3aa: CASSFEGAGGNTIYF

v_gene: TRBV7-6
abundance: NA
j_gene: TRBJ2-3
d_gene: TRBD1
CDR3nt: TGTGCCAGCAGCCCAAGACAGGGGTCAAAAACAGATACGCAGTATTTT
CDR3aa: CASSPRQGSKTDTQYF

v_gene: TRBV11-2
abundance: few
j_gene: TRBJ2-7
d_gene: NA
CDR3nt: TGTGCCAGCAGCTTAGACCGCCGACCCGGGGAGCAGTACTTC
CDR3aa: CASSLDRRPGEQYF

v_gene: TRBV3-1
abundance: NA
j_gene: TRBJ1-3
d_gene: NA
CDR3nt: TGTGCCAGCAGCCAGAACGCAGTCTCTGGAAACACCATATATTTT
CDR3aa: CASSQNAVSGNTIYF

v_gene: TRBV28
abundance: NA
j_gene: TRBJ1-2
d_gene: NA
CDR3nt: TGTGCCAGCAGTTTAATCGCCGGCGGCTACACCTTC
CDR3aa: CASSLIAGGYTF

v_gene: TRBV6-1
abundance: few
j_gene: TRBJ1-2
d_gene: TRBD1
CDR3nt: TGTGCCAGCAGTTGGACAGGGTTCGGCTACACCTTC
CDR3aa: CASSWTGFGYTF

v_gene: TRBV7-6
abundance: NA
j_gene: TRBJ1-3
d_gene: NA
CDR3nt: TGTGCCAGCAGCTTAAAGGAGGCTGGAAACACCATATATTTT
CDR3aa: CASSLKEAGNTIYF

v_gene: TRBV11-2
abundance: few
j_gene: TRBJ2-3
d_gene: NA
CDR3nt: TGTGCCAGCAGCCCCAGCCAGGGTACGCAGTATTTT
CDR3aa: CASSPSQGTQYF

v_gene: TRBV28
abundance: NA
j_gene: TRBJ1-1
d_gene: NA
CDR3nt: TGTGCCAGCAGGGTTGCGGAGGGCAAAGCTTTCTTT
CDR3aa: CASRVAEGKAFF

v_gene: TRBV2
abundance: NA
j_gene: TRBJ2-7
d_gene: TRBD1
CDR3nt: TGTGCCAGCAGTGAAACAGGGGGTTCCTACGAGCAGTACTTC
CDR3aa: CASSETGGSYEQYF

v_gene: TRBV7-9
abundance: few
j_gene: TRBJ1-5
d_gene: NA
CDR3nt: TGTGCCAGCAGCGCTCGGACGGAGTCTGGACAGCCCCAGCATTTT
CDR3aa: CASSARTESGQPQHF

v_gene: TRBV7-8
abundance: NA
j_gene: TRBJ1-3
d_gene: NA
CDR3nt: TGTGCCAGCAGCTTAGACGGGGCAGTCCTCTCGGGAAACACCATATCTTTT
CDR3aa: CASSLDGAVLSGNTISF